This TCR beta chain was retrieved from a study of read filtering for tumor transcriptome and immune sequencing. This clonotype was found many times. Germline loops: CDR1 LGHDT, CDR2 YNNKEL (reference sequence). The germline V and J ends were trimmed by 1 base and 6 bases, with 7 bases remaining between them. This CDR3 has 13 amino acids. Molecular barcoded adaptors covering alpha/delta and beta/gamma chains were used on approximately 400 ng RNA. One entry per CDR3 protein, called by TCRdb with MiXCR from the reads. This repertoire shows 50,000 to 65,000 distinct CDR3 sequences, roughly 18% found once; its top ten account for 11%.

The source is a donor at least 40 years old with multiple myeloma. Material: a population of CD138-negative cells sorted from bone marrow. The chain uses TRBV3-1 and TRBJ2-1, with no clear D. CDR3 amino acids: CASSQVSLNEQFF. The CDR3, as DNA: TGTGCCAGCAGCCAAGTCAGCCTCAATGAGCAGTTCTTC.